These 7 T cell receptor beta chains were sequenced from one sample in a study of identical twins. A single record per CDR3 protein comes from TCRdb applying MiXCR to the 5' RACE reads. The sample yields 1.5 million or so distinct CDR3 sequences, around a third seen once. Specimen: cord blood. These receptors all stem from a newborn girl in good health.

This clonotype has more than one count but fewer than ten. The chain couples TRBV3-1 to TRBJ2-5; TRBD2 matches 7 bases. CDR1 LGHDT and CDR2 YNNKEL come from the germline V gene (reference sequence). V lost 6 bases to trimming and J lost 5 bases; unmatched junction nucleotides: 6. The CDR3 is made up of 13 amino acids. CDR3 protein: CASRKLAKETQYF. The CDR3 nucleotides are TGTGCCAGCAGGAAACTAGCGAAGGAGACCCAGTACTTC.

The rearrangement joins TRBV27 to TRBJ2-3, with 7 bases that match TRBD2. This CDR3 has 16 residues. With 6 bases clipped from V and 0 bases from J, the junction kept 9 bases outside the gene matches. Germline loops: CDR1 MNHEY, CDR2 SMNVEV (reference sequence). CDR3 sequence: CASSPGGGPSTDTQYF. In DNA, the CDR3 is TGTGCCAGCAGCCCCGGGGGAGGGCCCAGCACAGATACGCAGTATTTT.

V gene TRBV3-1 combines with J gene TRBJ2-7; TRBD1 agrees at 8 bases. V lost 5 bases and J lost 0; bases outside the gene matches: 6. Per germline, CDR1 LGHDT and CDR2 YNNKEL (reference sequence). The CDR3 is made up of 15 amino acids. The CDR3, as DNA: TGTGCCAGCAGCGACCGACAGGGGATCTCCTACGAGCAGTACTTC. It specifies CASSDRQGISYEQYF.

This clonotype was detected many times. The V and J genes are TRBV12-3 or TRBV12-4 and TRBJ1-2, with 7 bases fitting TRBD1. The CDR3 contains 13 residues. Trimming removed 6 bases from V and 3 bases from J; junction bases left unmatched: 4. CDR3 residues: CASSVDRDYGYTF. CDR3 bases: TGTGCCAGCAGCGTAGACAGGGACTATGGCTACACCTTC.

This clonotype was counted a few times. This sequence joins TRBV4-1 and TRBJ1-2; D unclear. Trimming left V 1 base short and J 5 bases short, with 20 bases between. Germline loops: CDR1 MGHRA, CDR2 YSYEKL. The CDR3 contains 17 residues. The CDR3 DNA reads TGCGCCAGCAGCCAAGGGCCGCGGACGGATCCTGTTTATGGCTACACCTTC. Translated: CASSQGPRTDPVYGYTF.

The chain recombines TRBV7-8 with TRBJ2-7; D is unclear. The CDR3 covers 13 residues. V dropped 5 bases and J dropped 2 bases, with 10 bases sitting between them. Germline V lookup: CDR1 SGHVS, CDR2 FQNEAQ. In nucleotides, the CDR3 is TGTGCCAGCAGCCCTATTAAAGCCTACGAGCAGTACTTC. Protein product: CASSPIKAYEQYF.

The rearrangement joins TRBV4-2 to TRBJ2-1, with D maybe TRBD1 (6 bases). Germline CDR1 reads LGHNA; CDR2 reads YNFKEQ. The V gene lost 4 bases and the J gene lost 7 bases, with 20 bases spanning the gap. The CDR3 runs 16 residues. Written as DNA, the CDR3 is TGTGCCAGCAGCCCCAATGGGTCCCCAGGGGTGAATGAGCAGTTCTTC. Translating it yields CASSPNGSPGVNEQFF.